These 6 T cell receptor beta chains were sequenced from one sample in a study of CD8 T cells in Susac syndrome. An input of about 0.5 to 1 ug of RNA was subjected to reverse transcription using random hexamers. In TCRdb, the immunoSEQ multiplex PCR reads were re-called with MiXCR into one record per CDR3 protein. Of around 200,000 distinct CDR3 sequences listed, about 95% are singletons. Material for sequencing was CD4+ T cells from PBMCs. The receptors shown here come from a human donor with multiple sclerosis.

In this sample, this clonotype turned up once. J is TRBJ2-3 and V is TRBV5-4, with 8 bases aligning to TRBD2. The junction had 10 bases not matched to a gene; V was cut back by 4 bases and J by 6 bases. Germline V gene data show CDR1 as SGHNT and CDR2 as YYREEE (reference sequence). The CDR3 has 15 amino acids. CDR3 nucleotide sequence: TGTGCCAGCAGCCTAGCGGGTCGAACCCGGGATACGCAGTATTTT. Its protein product is CASSLAGRTRDTQYF.

The rearrangement uses TRBV9 and TRBJ2-6, with a tentative D call TRBD1 (5 bases). This CDR3 has 18 residues. V lost 1 base and J 4 bases, leaving 18 bases between the germline ends. CDR1 is SGDLS, CDR2 YYNGEE, per germline. CDR3: CASSVKTGGASGANVLTF. As DNA, the CDR3 is TGTGCCAGCAGCGTAAAGACCGGTGGGGCTTCGGGGGCCAACGTCCTGACTTTC.

This chain links TRBV30 with TRBJ1-5; D possibly corresponds to TRBD1 (6 bases). Germline CDR1 reads GTSNPN; CDR2 reads SVGIG (reference sequence). The length of the CDR3 is 13 residues. Trimming removed 3 bases at V and 7 bases at J, with 13 bases between. The CDR3 sequence: CAWSPGARQPQHF. CDR3 in DNA: TGTGCCTGGAGCCCGGGGGCTAGGCAGCCCCAGCATTTT.

V gene TRBV6-4 combines with J gene TRBJ2-7; D may be TRBD1 or TRBD2 (5 bases each). Trimming shortened V by 0 bases and J by 12 bases, and 21 bases separated the two germline ends. The CDR3 contains 15 residues. Germline CDR1 reads MRHNA; CDR2 reads SNTAGT. CDR3 loop: CASSDSSRGRTTVYF. The CDR3 DNA follows: TGTGCCAGCAGTGACTCGAGTCGGGGTAGAACGACAGTGTACTTC.

This chain connects TRBV20-1 to TRBJ2-3, with no clear D. V dropped 0 bases and J dropped 6 bases, with 7 bases sitting between them. Germline V gives CDR1 DFQATT, CDR2 SNEGSKA (reference sequence). There are 12 residues in the CDR3. The CDR3 is CSARDPVDTQYF. The CDR3 DNA reads as TGCAGTGCTAGAGACCCAGTGGATACGCAGTATTTT.

Here the CDR3 DNA reads TGCAGCGTTGTTCGGGATCGCTATGGCTACACCTTC. Amino acid sequence: CSVVRDRYGYTF. The gene calls are TRBV29-1 and TRBJ1-2; D gene unclear. This CDR3 is built from 12 residues. Germline V gene sequence: CDR1 SQVTM, CDR2 ANQGSEA. Trimming shortened V by 4 bases and J by 4 bases, and 10 bases separated the two germline ends.